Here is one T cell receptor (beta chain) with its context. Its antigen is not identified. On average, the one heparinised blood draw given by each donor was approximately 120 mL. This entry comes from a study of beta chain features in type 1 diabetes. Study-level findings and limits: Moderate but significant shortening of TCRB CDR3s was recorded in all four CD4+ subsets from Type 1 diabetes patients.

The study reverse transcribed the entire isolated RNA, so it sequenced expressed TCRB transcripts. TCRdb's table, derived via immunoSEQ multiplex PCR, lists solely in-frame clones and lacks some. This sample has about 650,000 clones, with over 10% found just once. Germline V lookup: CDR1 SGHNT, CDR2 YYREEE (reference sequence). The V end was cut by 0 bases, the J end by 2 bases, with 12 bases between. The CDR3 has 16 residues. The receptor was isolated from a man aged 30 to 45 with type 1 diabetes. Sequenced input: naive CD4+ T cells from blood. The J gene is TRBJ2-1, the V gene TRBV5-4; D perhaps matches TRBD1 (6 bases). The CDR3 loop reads CASSLEQGITYNEQFF. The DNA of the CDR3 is TGTGCCAGCAGCTTGGAACAGGGAATTACCTACAATGAGCAGTTCTTC.